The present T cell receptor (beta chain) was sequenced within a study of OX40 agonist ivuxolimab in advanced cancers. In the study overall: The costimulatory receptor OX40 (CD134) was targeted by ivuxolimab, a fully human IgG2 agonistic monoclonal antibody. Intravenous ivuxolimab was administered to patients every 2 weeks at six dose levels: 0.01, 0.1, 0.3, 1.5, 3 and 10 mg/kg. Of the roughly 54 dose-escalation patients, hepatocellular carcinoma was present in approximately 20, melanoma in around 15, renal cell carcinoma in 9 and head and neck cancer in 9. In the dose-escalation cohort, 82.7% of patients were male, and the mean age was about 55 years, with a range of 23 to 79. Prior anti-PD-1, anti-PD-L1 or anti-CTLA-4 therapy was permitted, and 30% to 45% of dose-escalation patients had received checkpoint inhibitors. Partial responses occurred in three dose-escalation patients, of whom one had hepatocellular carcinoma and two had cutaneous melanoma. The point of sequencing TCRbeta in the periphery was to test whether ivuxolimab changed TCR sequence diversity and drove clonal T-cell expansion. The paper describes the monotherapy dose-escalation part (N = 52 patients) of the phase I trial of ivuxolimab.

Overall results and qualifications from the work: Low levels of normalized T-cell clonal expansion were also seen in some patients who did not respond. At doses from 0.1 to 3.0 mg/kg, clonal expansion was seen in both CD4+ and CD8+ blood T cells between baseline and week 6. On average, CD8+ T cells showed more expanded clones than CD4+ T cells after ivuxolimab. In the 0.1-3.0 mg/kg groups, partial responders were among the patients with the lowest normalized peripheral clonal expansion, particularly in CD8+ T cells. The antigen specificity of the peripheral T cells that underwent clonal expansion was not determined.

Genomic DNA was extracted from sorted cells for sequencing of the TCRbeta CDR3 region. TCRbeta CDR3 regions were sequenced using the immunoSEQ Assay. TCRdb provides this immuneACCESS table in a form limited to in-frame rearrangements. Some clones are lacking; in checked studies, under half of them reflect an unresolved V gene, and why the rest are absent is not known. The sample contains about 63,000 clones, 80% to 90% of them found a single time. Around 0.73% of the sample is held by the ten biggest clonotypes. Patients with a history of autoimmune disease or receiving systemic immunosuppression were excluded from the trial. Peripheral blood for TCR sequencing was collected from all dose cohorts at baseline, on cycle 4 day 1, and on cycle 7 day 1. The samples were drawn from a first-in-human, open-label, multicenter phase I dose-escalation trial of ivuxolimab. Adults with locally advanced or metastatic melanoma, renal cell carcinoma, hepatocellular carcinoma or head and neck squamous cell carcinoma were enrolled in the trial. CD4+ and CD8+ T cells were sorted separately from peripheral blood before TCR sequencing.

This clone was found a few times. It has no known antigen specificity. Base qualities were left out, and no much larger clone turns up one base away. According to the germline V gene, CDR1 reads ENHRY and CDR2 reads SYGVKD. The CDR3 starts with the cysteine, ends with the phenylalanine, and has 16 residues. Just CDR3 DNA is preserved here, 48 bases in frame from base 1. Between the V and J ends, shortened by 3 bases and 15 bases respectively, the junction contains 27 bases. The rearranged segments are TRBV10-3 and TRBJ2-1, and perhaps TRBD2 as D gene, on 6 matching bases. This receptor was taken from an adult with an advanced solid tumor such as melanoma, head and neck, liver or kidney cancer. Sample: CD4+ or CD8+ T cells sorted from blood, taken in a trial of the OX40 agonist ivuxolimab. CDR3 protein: CAISDMRDQNAPTGFF. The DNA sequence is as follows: TGTGCCATCAGTGATATGCGGGACCAAAACGCCCCAACGGGGTTCTTC.